One T cell receptor (beta chain) is described in this entry. As yet, its antigen is unknown. The source of the sample is a study of T cell repertoires and Cas9 in healthy adults. Study at large: SpCas9-reactive CD4 and CD8 T cells were characterized for potency, cytotoxicity and lineage.

The CDR3 extends over 14 amino acids. Per the germline V gene, CDR1 is MNHNY and CDR2 is SVGAGI (reference sequence). V dropped 7 bases and J dropped 4 bases, with 17 bases sitting between them. Findings and caveats of the study: In vitro, SpCas9-reactive Tregs were reported to curb effector T cell proliferation and function.

TCRdb's table, derived via immunoSEQ multiplex PCR, lists solely in-frame clones and lacks some. The sample lists fewer than 15,000 clones, 75% to 90% seen once, with roughly 2% in the top ten. The J gene is TRBJ2-7, the V gene TRBV6-6; D possibly corresponds to TRBD1 (5 bases). This sequence was found in a human donor in good health. The sequencing input was Tregs (CD4+, CD25+, CD127-, CD137-, CD154-) from PBMCs; culture status not recorded. The CDR3, as DNA: TGTGCCAGCATCCGCACTCAGGGTGGATACGAGCAGTACTTC. Translated: CASIRTQGGYEQYF.